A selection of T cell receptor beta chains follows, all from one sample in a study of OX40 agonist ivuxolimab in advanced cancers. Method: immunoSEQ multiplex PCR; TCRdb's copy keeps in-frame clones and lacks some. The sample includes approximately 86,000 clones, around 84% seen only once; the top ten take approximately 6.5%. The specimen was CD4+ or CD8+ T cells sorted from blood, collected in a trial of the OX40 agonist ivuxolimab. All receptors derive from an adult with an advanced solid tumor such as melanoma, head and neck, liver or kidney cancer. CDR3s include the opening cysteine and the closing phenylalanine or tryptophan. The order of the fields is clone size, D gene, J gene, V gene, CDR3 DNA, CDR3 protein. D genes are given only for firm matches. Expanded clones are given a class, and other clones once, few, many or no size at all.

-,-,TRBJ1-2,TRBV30,TGTGCCTGGAGTGTGGACCTTAACTATGGCTACACCTTC,CAWSVDLNYGYTF
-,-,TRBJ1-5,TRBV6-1,TGTGCCAGCCGGGGGACCCCGGAGGGCAATCAGCCCCAGCATTTT,CASRGTPEGNQPQHF
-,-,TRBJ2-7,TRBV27,TGTGCCAGCAGTTTTGGGGGGCGCGTCTACGAGCAGTACTTC,CASSFGGRVYEQYF
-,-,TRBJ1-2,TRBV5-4,TGTGCCAGCAGCCGCACGGGGGGCCTTGGCTACACCTTC,CASSRTGGLGYTF
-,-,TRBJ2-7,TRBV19,TGTGCCAGTAGTACGACAGGTCTTAGGCAGTACTTC,CASSTTGLRQYF
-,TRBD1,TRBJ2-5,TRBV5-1,TGCGCCAGCAGCGCGACAGGGGGTATAGGAGAGACCCAGTACTTC,CASSATGGIGETQYF
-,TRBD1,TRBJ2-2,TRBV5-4,TGTGCCAGTTCCCCGGGACAGGGGAACACCGGGGAGCTGTTTTTT,CASSPGQGNTGELFF
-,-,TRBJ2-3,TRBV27,TGTGCCAGCAGACCAAACCTTCATGGGGCGAATACAGATACGCAGTATTTT,CASRPNLHGANTDTQYF
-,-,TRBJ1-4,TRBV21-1,TGTGCCAGCAGCACTTCAGTCAGTGAAAAACTGTTTTTT,CASSTSVSEKLFF
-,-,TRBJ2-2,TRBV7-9,TGTGCCAGCAGCTTGCCCCAAACACTGGGAGGGGAGCTGTTTTTT,CASSLPQTLGGELFF
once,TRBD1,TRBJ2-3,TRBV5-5,TGTGCCAGCAGCTTTTCCGGGACAGGGGGAGATACGCAGTATTTT,CASSFSGTGGDTQYF
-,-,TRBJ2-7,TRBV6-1,TGTGCCAGCAAAGGGGACTCCTACGAGCAGTACTTC,CASKGDSYEQYF
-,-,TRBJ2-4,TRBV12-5,TGTGCTAGTGGTAGAGGAGAGGGTAACATTCAGTACTTC,CASGRGEGNIQYF
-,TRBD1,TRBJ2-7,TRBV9,TGTGCCAGCAGCACGCAGGGACAGGGGGCATCCCAGTACTTC,CASSTQGQGASQYF
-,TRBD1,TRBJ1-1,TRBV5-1,TGCGCCAGCAGCTCGCCTGACAGGGCGAACACTGAAGCTTTCTTT,CASSSPDRANTEAFF
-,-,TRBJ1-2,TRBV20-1,TGCAGTGCTAGCCCCGGGGAAGGCTACACCTTC,CSASPGEGYTF
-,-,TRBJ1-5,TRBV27,TGTGCCAGCAGTTTCTCTGGGGTGCTCAATCAGCCCCAGCATTTT,CASSFSGVLNQPQHF
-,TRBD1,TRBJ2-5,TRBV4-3,TGCGCCAGCAGCCAACAAACAGGGGGAAGAGAGACCCAGTACTTC,CASSQQTGGRETQYF
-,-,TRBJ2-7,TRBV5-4,TGTGCCAGCAGCCTGGGACAAGGACGGTACGAGCAGTACTTC,CASSLGQGRYEQYF
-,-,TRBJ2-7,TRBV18,TGTGCCAGCTCACCAAATTACGCCGGATGGGGCTACGAGCAGTACTTC,CASSPNYAGWGYEQYF
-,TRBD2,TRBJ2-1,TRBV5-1,TGCGCCAGCAGTTTTTCCGGGACTAGCGGGGGTACGGAGCAGTTCTTC,CASSFSGTSGGTEQFF
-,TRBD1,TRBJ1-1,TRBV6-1,TGTGCCAGCAATAGAGACAGGGTGTCAAGAACTGAAGCTTTCTTT,CASNRDRVSRTEAFF
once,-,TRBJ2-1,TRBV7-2,TGTGCCAGCAGCTTAGGGACCAGTCATGAGCAGTTCTTC,CASSLGTSHEQFF
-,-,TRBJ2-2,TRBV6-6,TGTGCCAGCAGATGGGGAACGAACACCGGGGAGCTGTTTTTT,CASRWGTNTGELFF
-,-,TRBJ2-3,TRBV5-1,TGCGCCAGCAGCGAATCTATAGGAGCTAGCACAGATACGCAGTATTTT,CASSESIGASTDTQYF
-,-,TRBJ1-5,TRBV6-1,TGTGCCAGCAAGGGAGGACAGCTTAATCAGCCCCAGCATTTT,CASKGGQLNQPQHF
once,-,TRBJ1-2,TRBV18,TGTGCCAGCTCACCAACGGAGGACTATGGCTACACCTTC,CASSPTEDYGYTF
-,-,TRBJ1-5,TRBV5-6,TGTGCCAGCAGCCCCTCGGGGACAAGTTCCCATAGCAATCAGCCCCAGCATTTT,CASSPSGTSSHSNQPQHF
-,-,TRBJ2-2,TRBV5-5,TGTGCCAGCAGCTTACAGGGTTTTCGTACCGGGGAGCTGTTTTTT,CASSLQGFRTGELFF
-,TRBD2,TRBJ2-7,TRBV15,TGTGCCACCAGCAGAGATGTTGGGACTAGCGGGATGTACGAGCAGTACTTC,CATSRDVGTSGMYEQYF
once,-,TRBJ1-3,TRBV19,TGTGCCAGTATCCGGGACACGAGGGCTGGAAACACCATATATTTT,CASIRDTRAGNTIYF
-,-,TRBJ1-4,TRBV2,TGTGCCAGCAGTTCCCAGGGTTCCCCTAATGAAAAACTGTTTTTT,CASSSQGSPNEKLFF
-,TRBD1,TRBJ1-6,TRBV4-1,TGCGCCAGCAGCCTAGCGGGGGGGACAGGGCCTTACTCCTATAATTCACCCCTCCACTTT,CASSLAGGTGPYSYNSPLHF
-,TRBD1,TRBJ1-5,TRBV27,TGTGCCAGCAGTTTACAGGGGGTTAGCAATCAGCCCCAGCATTTT,CASSLQGVSNQPQHF
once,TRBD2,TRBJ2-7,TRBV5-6,TGTGCCAGCAGCGACACCGGGACTAGCGGGTTCTACGAGCAGTACTTC,CASSDTGTSGFYEQYF
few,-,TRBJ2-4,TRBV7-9,TGTGCCAGCAGCTTAGTACCAGCCAAAAACATTCAGTACTTC,CASSLVPAKNIQYF
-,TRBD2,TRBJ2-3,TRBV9,TGTGCCAGCAGCGTCGGGAGGGCCGTTGCAGATACGCAGTATTTT,CASSVGRAVADTQYF
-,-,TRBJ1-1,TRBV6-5,TGTGCCAGCAGTTACTGGCAGACCGCGAACACTGAAGCTTTCTTT,CASSYWQTANTEAFF
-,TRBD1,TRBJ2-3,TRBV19,TGTGCCAGTAGGGGGCCGGGACAGGGGCTTGGTGAGCAGTATTTT,CASRGPGQGLGEQYF
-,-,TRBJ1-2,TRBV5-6,TGTGCCAGCAGCTTGGAATATGCGCGCGACCGTAACTATGGCTACACCTTC,CASSLEYARDRNYGYTF
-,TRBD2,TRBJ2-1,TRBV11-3,TGTGCCAGCAGCTTAGCAGCGGGAGCGGGCAATGAGCAGTTCTTC,CASSLAAGAGNEQFF
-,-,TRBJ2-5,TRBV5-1,TGCGCCAGCAGCTTTGGACGGATCCAAGAGACCCAGTACTTC,CASSFGRIQETQYF
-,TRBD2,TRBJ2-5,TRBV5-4,TGTGCCAGCAGCTTGGGACTGGGCGGGAGAGGGGAGACCCAGTACTTC,CASSLGLGGRGETQYF
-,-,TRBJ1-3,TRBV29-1,TGCAGCGTTGTACGGAGAGACTCTGGAAACACCATATATTTT,CSVVRRDSGNTIYF
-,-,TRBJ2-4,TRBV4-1,TGCGCCAGCAGCCAATTGAAGACTGTAAACATTCAGTACTTC,CASSQLKTVNIQYF
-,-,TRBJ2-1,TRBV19,TGTGCCAGTAGTATTACGGGAGAAGTCTCAACCGAGCAGTTCTTC,CASSITGEVSTEQFF
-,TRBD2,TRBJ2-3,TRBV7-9,TGTGCCAGCATTAACAGCGGGGCGCCTAGCACAGATACGCAGTATTTT,CASINSGAPSTDTQYF
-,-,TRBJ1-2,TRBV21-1,TGTGCCAGCAGCAACACCCGGGACAGGTTTTATGGCTACACCTTC,CASSNTRDRFYGYTF
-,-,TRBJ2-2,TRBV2,TGTGCCAGCAGTGCGGGGGTAGGGGGTATTGGGGAGCTGTTTTTT,CASSAGVGGIGELFF
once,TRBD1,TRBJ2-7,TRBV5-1,TGCGCCAGCAGTCCGGGGACAGGGGGATCAGAGCAGTACTTC,CASSPGTGGSEQYF
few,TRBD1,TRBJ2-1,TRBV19,TGTGCCAGTAGTATTGGACAGGGTAGGTACAATGAGCAGTTCTTC,CASSIGQGRYNEQFF
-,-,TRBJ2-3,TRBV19,TGTGCCAGTAGTATAGGTCCGGGGGATAGCACAGATACGCAGTATTTT,CASSIGPGDSTDTQYF
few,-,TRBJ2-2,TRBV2,TGTGCCAGCAGTGTAAAGGGACTCTCCACCGGGGAGCTGTTTTTT,CASSVKGLSTGELFF
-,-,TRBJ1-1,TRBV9,TGTGCCAGCAGCGTATCCCAAAACACTGAAGCTTTCTTT,CASSVSQNTEAFF
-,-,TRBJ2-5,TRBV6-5,TGTGCCAGCAGTTACTTCCGGGACTCAAAGACCCAGTACTTC,CASSYFRDSKTQYF
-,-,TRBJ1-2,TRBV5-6,TGTGCCAGCAGCCCCAGGCGGGGGGCTTATGGCTACACCTTC,CASSPRRGAYGYTF